This T cell receptor (beta chain) was identified during a study of T cells in Graves' hyperthyroidism and ophthalmopathy. TCR beta CDR3 sequences were amplified from RNA transcripts. During a first-round RT-PCR of the TCR CDR3, the HTBI primer set was used. MiXCR was run by TCRdb on the multiplex PCR reads, yielding one entry per CDR3 protein. The sample has about 740,000 distinct CDR3 sequences; about 14% are singletons. The germline gives CDR1 SQVTM, CDR2 ANQGSEA. The CDR3 sequence is 14 residues long. V shed 6 bases and J shed 0 bases, with 14 bases lying between them. The rearrangement links TRBV29-1 to TRBJ1-2; D is unclear. This TCR was sampled from a woman younger than 30 with Graves' hyperthyroidism. What was sequenced was blood. The CDR3 spells CSVTEVIANYGYTF. CDR3 sequence (DNA): TGCAGCGTGACCGAAGTAATAGCTAACTATGGCTACACCTTC.